A single count supports the clone carrying this T cell receptor (beta chain). The target antigen is unknown. This record comes from a study of cytomegalovirus exposure and HLA in healthy donors. Regarding the study as a whole: The authors listed around 150 TCR beta chains as cytomegalovirus-associated. High specificity and sensitivity for cytomegalovirus status were reported for the classifier. Specific recognition of CMV antigens was confirmed in vitro for a few chains (all CMV-associated). According to a subsequent analysis, TCR clusters from the first cohort were inclined to appear together in the 120 validation repertoires.

Produced via immunoSEQ multiplex PCR; TCRdb's table is partial and in-frame only. The sample shows under 50,000 clones, around 94% of them seen only once. The TCR was taken from a woman aged 18-29 years in good health and CMV-seropositive. The sequenced sample consisted of PBMCs.

As DNA, the CDR3 is TGCGCCAGCAGCCAAGGGACAAACTACGAGCAGTACTTC. It translates to CASSQGTNYEQYF. This chain connects TRBV4-1 to TRBJ2-7; D perhaps matches TRBD1 (5 bases). Germline V gene sequence: CDR1 MGHRA, CDR2 YSYEKL. The CDR3 loop spans 13 amino acids. The V gene lost 1 base and the J gene lost 3 bases, with 7 bases spanning the gap.